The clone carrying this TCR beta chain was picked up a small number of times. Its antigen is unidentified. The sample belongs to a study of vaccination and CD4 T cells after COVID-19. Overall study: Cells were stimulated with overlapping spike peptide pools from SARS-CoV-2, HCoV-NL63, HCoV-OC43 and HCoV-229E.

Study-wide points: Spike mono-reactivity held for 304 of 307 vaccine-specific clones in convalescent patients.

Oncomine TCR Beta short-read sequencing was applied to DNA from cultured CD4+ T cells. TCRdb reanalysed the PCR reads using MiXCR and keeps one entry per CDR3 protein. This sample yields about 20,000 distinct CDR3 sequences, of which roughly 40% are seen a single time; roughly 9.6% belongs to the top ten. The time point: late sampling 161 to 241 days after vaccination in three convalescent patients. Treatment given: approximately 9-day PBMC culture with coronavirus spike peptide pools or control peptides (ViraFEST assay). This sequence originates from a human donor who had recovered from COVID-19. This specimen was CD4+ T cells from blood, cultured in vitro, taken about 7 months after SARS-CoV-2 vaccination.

The CDR3 bases are TGTGCCAGCAGCTTGGAACACCTACAGCCCCAGCATTTT. Protein product: CASSLEHLQPQHF. V gene TRBV7-2 combines with J gene TRBJ1-5; D gene uncertain. Germline V gives CDR1 SGHTA, CDR2 FQGNSA. Trimming removed 3 bases at V and 7 bases at J, with 10 bases between. The CDR3 runs 13 residues.